Listed here are 28 T cell receptor beta chains from one sample, sequenced in a study of tumor and adjacent non-tumor tissue in lung cancer. No cell sorting was done before RNA was extracted from the tissue. More than 3 cm separated this lung sample from the edge of the tumor. Three rounds of nested PCR, following a modified ARM-PCR protocol, produced the TCRbeta library. Each CDR3 protein gets one entry after TCRdb re-called the multiplex PCR reads with MiXCR. This table has 60,000 to 85,000 distinct CDR3 sequences, 76% appearing once. Material for sequencing was distant non-tumor lung tissue. The receptors derive from a man in his sixties with non-small cell lung cancer.

In the case of this clonotype: A junction end diverges from the germline sequence, so it may reflect a read error. The chain links TRBV5-4 to TRBJ2-1; TRBD2 matches 10 bases. Germline assignment: CDR1 SGHNT and CDR2 YYREEE (reference sequence). The CDR3 runs 15 residues. The CDR3 here is CASSPTSGSVNEHFF. The CDR3 DNA reads as TGTGCCAGCAGCCCGACTAGCGGGTCCGTTAATGAGCATTTCTTC.

The chain links TRBV14 to TRBJ2-5, with 9 bases aligning to TRBD2. Germline CDR1 SGHDN, CDR2 FVKESK. The CDR3 runs 16 residues. J gave up 4 bases and V 4 bases, and 10 bases lay outside the gene matches. CDR3 loop: CASSRWTSERRETQYF. CDR3 bases: TGTGCCAGCAGCCGCTGGACTAGCGAAAGACGAGAGACCCAGTACTTC.

For this clonotype: Likely a read error: the CDR3 ends without its conserved phenylalanine or tryptophan. The V gene is TRBV29-1, the J gene TRBJ1-5; 7 positions match TRBD1. The J segment lost 2 bases and the V segment lost 8 bases, leaving 6 bases of the junction unmatched. CDR1 and CDR2 (germline): SQVTM, ANQGSEA. The CDR3 length is 13 residues. The CDR3 DNA reads TGCAGCCTGGGACAGAGGGGCAATCAGCCCCAGCATTCT. Amino acid sequence: CSLGQRGNQPQHS.

Remarks on this clonotype: The conserved final phenylalanine or tryptophan is absent from the CDR3, which likely points to a read error. The CDR3: CASSLAWWPGELFS. For the CDR3, the DNA is TGTGCCAGCAGCTTGGCGTGGTGGCCCGGGGAGCTGTTTTCT. This rearrangement joins TRBV5-6 to TRBJ2-2; D is undetermined. The ends were cut back, 0 bases at V and 6 bases at J, with 9 bases in the middle. From germline, CDR1 is SGHDT and CDR2 YYEEEE. The length of the CDR3 is 14 residues.

This clonotype was recorded a few times. With a much larger clone just one base away, this may be a read error. The chain joins TRBV20-1 to TRBJ2-2; perhaps D is TRBD1 or TRBD2 (7 bases each). The germline CDR1 and CDR2 sequences are DFQATT and SNEGSKA (reference sequence). CDR3 length: 15 amino acids. The CDR3 is CSATRGQELSGELSF. CDR3 nucleotide sequence: TGCAGTGCTACCCGAGGACAGGAACTAAGCGGGGAGCTGTCTTTT.

Worth noting for this clonotype: The germline gene is not matched at one end of the junction; a read error may be the cause. V gene TRBV11-2 combines with J gene TRBJ2-1; TRBD2 matches at 10 bases. This CDR3 is 18 amino acids long. In germline, CDR1 is SGHAT, CDR2 FQNNGV. The CDR3 DNA sequence: TGTACCAGCAGCGGGGGGGCTAGTGGGAGTGGGGCCTACAATGAGCAGTTCTTC. Its translation is CTSSGGASGSGAYNEQFF. Complete variable domain (other parts from reference TRBV11-2 and TRBJ2-1): EAGVAQSPRYKIIEKRQSVAFWCNPISGHATLYWYQQILGQGPKLLIQFQNNGVVDDSQLPKDRFSAERLKGVDSTLKIQPAKLEDSAVYLCTSSGGASGSGAYNEQFFGPGTRLTVL.

A note on this clonotype: A much more abundant neighbour one base away suggests this may be a read error. The genes are TRBV6-5 and TRBJ1-1; D is uncertain. Per the germline V gene, CDR1 is MNHEY and CDR2 is SVGAGI. CDR3 length: 11 residues. The DNA for the CDR3 is TGTGTCTGCAGGAAGAACACTGAAGCTTTCTTT. It translates to CVCRKNTEAFF.

Worth noting for this clonotype: An end of the junction differs from the germline gene, which may be a read error. The CDR3 DNA is TGTGCCATCAGCCATGACGGGACTAGCGGGGGTAGGTACTTC. It encodes CAISHDGTSGGRYF. This chain uses TRBV4-2 with TRBJ2-7; TRBD2 agrees at 14 bases. The germline V gene encodes CDR1 LGHNA and CDR2 YNFKEQ. The CDR3 spans 14 residues.

Notes on this clonotype: Given the absence of the conserved phenylalanine or tryptophan at the CDR3 end, a read error is likely. This CDR3 is CASSPGIASNQPQHS. CDR3 sequence (DNA): TGTGCCAGTAGTCCTGGGATAGCCTCGAATCAGCCCCAGCATTCT. V gene TRBV19 combines with J gene TRBJ1-5; D gene uncertain. This CDR3 contains 15 residues. Germline V CDR1 and CDR2: LNHDA, SQIVND (reference sequence). Trimming pared 5 bases from V and 4 bases from J, leaving 15 bases between.

A word on this clonotype: The junction shows a germline mismatch at one end, possibly a read error. The chain uses TRBV5-4 and TRBJ2-3, with D hard to call. The CDR3 is 13 residues long. CDR1 and CDR2 from the germline V gene are SGHNT and YYREEE (reference sequence). The CDR3 reads CASSTQTTDTQYF. The CDR3 DNA is TGCGCCAGCAGCACCCAAACCACAGATACGCAGTATTTT.

This clonotype was seen more than once but under ten times. This sequence joins TRBV6-5 and TRBJ1-2; D not resolved. From germline, CDR1 is MNHEY and CDR2 SVGAGI. The CDR3 contains 13 residues. Trimming removed 2 bases from V and 1 base from J, with 5 bases in between. The chain's CDR3 is CASSYENNYGYTF. The CDR3 nucleotides read TGTGCCAGCAGTTACGAGAATAACTATGGCTACACCTTC.

As to this clonotype: This may arise from a read error, as a much more abundant clone is one base away. J is TRBJ1-1 and V is TRBV24-1; D is possibly TRBD1 (5 bases). CDR1 and CDR2 from the germline V gene are KGHDR and SFDVKD. This CDR3 has 13 amino acids. The CDR3 spells CTTSDEGSTESFF. The CDR3 DNA reads as TGTACCACCAGTGACGAGGGGTCCACTGAATCTTTCTTT.

This clonotype came up once. Because it lacks the conserved phenylalanine or tryptophan at the end, this CDR3 is likely a read error. The DNA is left out, because the CDR3 cannot be placed on it with certainty; the CDR3 is given as TCRdb lists it. The CDR3 loop reads CASSLGLASLEETQYL. The chain links TRBV13 to TRBJ2-5. The germline CDR1 and CDR2 sequences are PRHDT and FYEKMQ (reference sequence). With termini counted, the CDR3 has 16 amino acids.

The V call is TRBV24-1, the J call TRBJ2-6; D is uncertain. V was pared by 7 bases and J by 2 bases, with 14 bases between. The germline V gene has CDR1 KGHDR and CDR2 SFDVKD. The length of the CDR3 is 16 residues. CDR3 loop: CATRPNKEPGANVLTF. CDR3 DNA: TGTGCCACCAGGCCGAACAAGGAGCCTGGGGCCAACGTCCTGACTTTC.

With regard to this clonotype: One end of the junction varies from germline; a read error may be responsible. The rearrangement links TRBV20-1 to TRBJ1-6, with TRBD1 identical over 7 bases. This CDR3 has 14 residues. Per the germline V gene, CDR1 is DFQATT and CDR2 is SNEGSKA (reference sequence). The DNA of the CDR3 is TGTAGTGCTCCCCCGGGACAGTTGAATTCACCCATCCACTTT. This translates into CSAPPGQLNSPIHF.

The chain employs TRBV12-3 or TRBV12-4 and TRBJ2-7; 10 bases map to TRBD1. This CDR3 has 14 residues. Losses at the gene ends were 5 bases for V and 10 bases for J; bases not matched to a gene: 11. The DNA for the CDR3 is TGTGCCAGCAGTCACAGGACAGGGGGTCTCGAACAGTACTTC. Translating gives CASSHRTGGLEQYF.

On this clonotype itself: A read error may produce the germline difference seen at one junction end. The chain is built from TRBV7-9 and TRBJ2-7; D remains unclear. The germline gives CDR1 SEHNR, CDR2 FQNEAQ (reference sequence). The CDR3 sequence is 17 residues long. CDR3 region: CASSLLVLSGGTYEQYF. In DNA, the CDR3 is TGTGCCAGCAGCTTATTAGTTCTATCGGGCGGTACCTACGAGCAGTACTTT.

Ten or more counts support this clonotype. The CDR3 bases are TGTGCCAGCAGCCTCGGGACTAGTAGAGAGACCCAGTACTTC. This sequence encodes CASSLGTSRETQYF. V is TRBV6-1 and J is TRBJ2-5; 8 nucleotides agree with TRBD2. The V gene end was trimmed by 6 bases and the J gene end by 4 bases; junction bases not matched to a gene: 7. In germline, CDR1 is MNHNS, CDR2 SASEGT. The CDR3 consists of 14 residues.

This clonotype has a single count. The chain is built from TRBV5-5 and TRBJ2-3, with D possibly matching TRBD2 (5 bases). Germline values: CDR1 SGHKS, CDR2 YYEKEE (reference sequence). V shed 7 bases and J shed 4 bases, with 16 bases lying between them. The CDR3 extends over 14 amino acids. CDR3 protein: CASRWEERPDTQYF. CDR3 in DNA: TGTGCCAGCCGGTGGGAAGAGCGGCCAGATACGCAGTATTTT.

CDR3 residues: CASSTRGGDNEAFF. The CDR3 region has the DNA TGTGCCAGCAGTACCCGAGGAGGGGACAATGAAGCTTTCTTT. The gene calls are TRBV6-2 or TRBV6-3 and TRBJ1-1; tentatively, D is TRBD1 (6 bases). The CDR3 loop spans 14 amino acids. CDR1 and CDR2 from the germline V gene are MNHEY and SVGEGT. With 5 bases removed from V and 7 bases from J, the gap between germline ends came to 17 bases.

Remarks on this clonotype: Relative to the germline gene, one junction end is altered; a read error may explain this. The chain joins TRBV7-8 to TRBJ2-6, with a tentative D call TRBD2 (6 bases). Germline CDR1 and CDR2: SGHVS and FQNEAQ. The CDR3 consists of 15 residues. This chain's CDR3 is CPSSEKRAGTNVLTF. The CDR3 nucleotides read TGTCCCAGCAGCGAGAAGCGGGCTGGGACCAACGTCCTGACTTTC.

Turning to this clonotype: The germline gene is not matched at one end of the junction; a read error may be the cause. This chain connects TRBV9 to TRBJ2-1, with no clear D. Germline V lookup: CDR1 SGDLS, CDR2 YYNGEE. The CDR3 totals 13 residues. The CDR3 is CASSVALDHEQLF. As DNA, the CDR3 is TGTGCCAGCAGCGTAGCTCTAGACCATGAGCAGCTCTTC.

This clonotype was observed many times. The gene calls are TRBV14 and TRBJ2-1; tentative D call: TRBD2 (6 bases). Germline CDR1 and CDR2: SGHDN and FVKESK. The CDR3 is 18 residues long. The V end lost 1 base, the J end lost 4 bases, and 20 bases lay between the germline ends. The chain's CDR3 is CASSQGAALAPWYNEQFF. CDR3 in DNA: TGTGCCAGCAGCCAAGGTGCGGCACTAGCCCCCTGGTACAATGAGCAGTTCTTC.

Notes on this clonotype: Here the CDR3 omits its conserved ending phenylalanine or tryptophan, so a read error is the likely source. This chain links TRBV11-2 with TRBJ2-5, with 8 bases identical to TRBD2. Trimming cost V 5 bases and J 3 bases; bases outside gene matches: 8. Germline V lookup: CDR1 SGHAT, CDR2 FQNNGV. This CDR3 contains 15 residues. The CDR3 reads CASSLTTAGEETQYL. The CDR3 bases are TGTGCCAGCAGCCTCACCACAGCGGGAGAAGAGACCCAGTACTTA.

This clonotype came up many times. The gene calls are TRBV29-1 and TRBJ2-3; D perhaps matches TRBD1 (7 bases). Per the germline V gene, CDR1 is SQVTM and CDR2 is ANQGSEA. The CDR3 has 12 residues. Trimming pared 4 bases from V and 5 bases from J, leaving 10 bases between. Here the CDR3 reads CSVGQGGDTQYF. The CDR3 coding sequence is TGCAGCGTTGGCCAGGGGGGAGATACGCAGTATTTT.

Comments on this clonotype: This could be a read error, since a much larger clone is one nucleotide away. V is TRBV11-2 and J is TRBJ2-7; D gene uncertain. Germline values: CDR1 SGHAT, CDR2 FQNNGV. The CDR3 is 13 amino acids. V dropped 1 base and J dropped 2 bases, with 6 bases sitting between them. In nucleotides, the CDR3 is TGTGCCAGCAGCTTAGTCCAAGCCTACGAGCAGTACTTC. Translating gives CASSLVQAYEQYF.

In the case of this clonotype: Mismatch with germline at one junction end may stem from a read error. V is TRBV11-1 and J is TRBJ2-2; 7 bases align to TRBD1. The CDR3 length is 14 residues. Germline V gene sequence: CDR1 SGHAT, CDR2 FQDESV (reference sequence). Here the CDR3 DNA reads TGTGCCAGCAGCTACTCTAGTGGCACAGGGGAGCCGTTTTTT. The encoded protein is CASSYSSGTGEPFF.

This clonotype turned up a few times. One end of the junction does not line up with germline, which may come from a read error. The rearrangement joins TRBV4-1 to TRBJ1-1; TRBD1 is a possible D gene (5 bases). From germline, CDR1 is MGHRA and CDR2 YSYEKL. This CDR3 is built from 14 residues. The CDR3 protein is CVSNQADRPFEAFF. CDR3 sequence (DNA): TGCGTCAGCAACCAGGCCGACAGACCCTTTGAAGCTTTCTTT.